Listed here are 29 T cell receptor beta chains from one sample, sequenced in a study of CD8 T cells in ankylosing spondylitis. General observations from the study: There was a TCR beta motif, made of fewer than 10 highly homologous variants, that appeared characteristic of ankylosing spondylitis blood.

Antigens for these TCRs are unknown. TCRdb analysed the 5' RACE reads with MiXCR anew, one entry per CDR3 protein. The repertoire holds more than 500,000 distinct CDR3 sequences, with 5.3% as singletons. The specimen was blood, either unsorted or a sorted T cell fraction (not recorded which). Receptors originate from a male donor with ankylosing spondylitis.

This clonotype was recorded at least ten times. The chain joins TRBV18 to TRBJ2-3, with a possible D match to TRBD2 (5 bases). The V gene's germline CDR1 is KGHSH and CDR2 LQKENI. This CDR3 has 16 amino acids. V gave up 3 bases and J gave up 0 bases, with 13 bases separating them. This CDR3 reads CASSPKVGVSTDTQYF. Here the CDR3 DNA reads TGTGCCAGCTCACCCAAGGTCGGGGTAAGCACAGATACGCAGTATTTT.

There are a few counts of this clonotype. The chain has TRBV7-2 and TRBJ1-5, with D unresolved. This CDR3 spans 16 amino acids. Germline CDR1 SGHTA, CDR2 FQGNSA. The ends were cut back, 3 bases at V and 4 bases at J, with 16 bases in the middle. In DNA, the CDR3 is TGTGCCAGCAGCTTGGCGGTCGGGATTCGGAATCAGCCCCAGCATTTT. Its protein product is CASSLAVGIRNQPQHF.

This clonotype was counted only a few times. The chain couples TRBV5-1 to TRBJ1-1, with a tentative D call TRBD1 (6 bases). Trimming left V 0 bases short and J 7 bases short, with 13 bases between. Germline V gives CDR1 SGHRS, CDR2 YFSETQ. This CDR3 has 14 residues. CDR3 region: CASSLDPGQNEAFF. CDR3 DNA sequence: TGCGCCAGCAGCTTGGACCCAGGACAGAATGAAGCTTTCTTT.

In this sample, this clonotype turned up many times. The chain joins TRBV29-1 to TRBJ2-3, with TRBD1 matching 8 bases. V lost 3 bases to trimming and J lost 2 bases; unmatched junction nucleotides: 7. The germline V gene encodes CDR1 SQVTM and CDR2 ANQGSEA. The length of the CDR3 is 15 residues. This chain's CDR3 is CSVDEGQGLTDTQYF. The DNA for the CDR3 is TGCAGCGTTGATGAAGGACAGGGTCTCACAGATACGCAGTATTTT.

There are a few counts of this clonotype. The chain recombines TRBV5-6 with TRBJ2-5, with a possible D match to TRBD2 (5 bases). In germline, CDR1 is SGHDT, CDR2 YYEEEE. This CDR3 contains 15 residues. The V end lost 4 bases, the J end lost 5 bases, and 18 bases lay between the germline ends. CDR3 bases: TGTGCCAGCAGCCCGGTGGGTAGCGCAGCGGAGACCCAGTACTTC. This encodes CASSPVGSAAETQYF.

Ten or more counts support this clonotype. The chain combines TRBV4-3 with TRBJ2-7, with TRBD2 matching over 8 bases. The CDR3 consists of 16 residues. Germline V gene sequence: CDR1 LGHNA, CDR2 YSLEER. V lost 0 bases to trimming and J lost 0 bases; unmatched junction nucleotides: 4. The CDR3 nucleotides are TGCGCCAGCAGCCAAGACCCGGGGGGGCACTCCTACGAGCAGTACTTC. Translation: CASSQDPGGHSYEQYF.

This clonotype was counted ten times or more. The genes are TRBV5-1 and TRBJ2-1, with unresolved D. This CDR3 spans 11 amino acids. In germline, CDR1 is SGHRS, CDR2 YFSETQ. Trimming took 7 bases from V and 4 from J, leaving 6 bases between them. CDR3 loop: CASALYNEQFF. CDR3 nucleotides: TGCGCCAGCGCGCTTTACAATGAGCAGTTCTTC. Using reference TRBV5-1 and TRBJ2-1 for the parts outside the CDR3, the full variable domain is KAGVTQTPRYLIKTRGQQVTLSCSPISGHRSVSWYQQTPGQGLQFLFEYFSETQRNKGNFPGRFSGRQFSNSRSEMNVSTLELGDSALYLCASALYNEQFFGPGTRLTVL.

The sample holds many counts of this clonotype. The chain links TRBV15 to TRBJ1-2; D gene uncertain. The CDR3 runs to 16 residues. The germline gives CDR1 LNHNV, CDR2 YYDKDF (reference sequence). V was trimmed by 3 bases and J by 1 base, leaving 15 bases between them. CDR3 bases: TGTGCCACCAGCAGGGAGTTCTTTGACCTTAACTATGGCTACACCTTC. Its protein is CATSREFFDLNYGYTF.

This clonotype was detected ten times or more. CDR3 nucleotides: TGTGCCAGCAGCGTATTTAGTACCTCCTACGAGCAGTACTTC. Its translation is CASSVFSTSYEQYF. The V gene is TRBV9, the J gene TRBJ2-7; D call uncertain. V was shortened by 1 base and J by 0 bases, with 8 bases between the two germline ends. CDR1 and CDR2 from the germline V gene are SGDLS and YYNGEE. The CDR3 spans 14 residues. Supplemented by reference TRBV9 and TRBJ2-7, the full variable domain reads DSGVTQTPKHLITATGQRVTLRCSPRSGDLSVYWYQQSLDQGLQFLIQYYNGEERAKGNILERFSAQQFPDLHSELNLSSLELGDSALYFCASSVFSTSYEQYFGPGTRLTVT.

In its sample, this clonotype was seen a few times. The chain joins TRBV18 to TRBJ2-7, with 7 bases that match TRBD1. Germline lookup yields CDR1 KGHSH and CDR2 LQKENI. V shed 2 bases, J shed 0 bases, and the junction held 4 bases outside the gene matches. The CDR3 spans 15 residues. DNA of the CDR3: TGTGCCAGCTCACCAGTACAGGGGTCCTCCTACGAGCAGTACTTC. Protein product: CASSPVQGSSYEQYF.

This clonotype was recorded many times. The CDR3 is CASSFGQASYEQYF. CDR3 DNA sequence: TGCGCCAGCAGCTTCGGACAGGCGTCCTACGAGCAGTACTTC. The chain employs TRBV5-1 and TRBJ2-7; 7 bases map to TRBD1. V was pared by 2 bases and J by 1 base, with 3 bases of the junction left unmatched. There are 14 residues in the CDR3. Germline V CDR1 and CDR2: SGHRS, YFSETQ.

This chain joins TRBV6-2 or TRBV6-3 and TRBJ2-7; the match to TRBD1 covers 12 bases. This CDR3 spans 16 amino acids. Trimming took 2 bases from V and 5 from J; bases not matched to a gene: 7. In germline, CDR1 is MNHEY, CDR2 SVGEGT. In DNA form, the CDR3 reads TGTGCCAGCAGTTACCGGGACAGGGGGCGGGAGGACGAGCAGTACTTC. Encoded protein: CASSYRDRGREDEQYF.

This clonotype was seen only a few times. As DNA, the CDR3 is TGTGCCAGCAGCGAGGCGGGACAGGGGCTCTCTGGGGCCAACGTCCTGACTTTC. This encodes CASSEAGQGLSGANVLTF. The chain couples TRBV2 to TRBJ2-6; 10 bases are a match to TRBD1. Germline assignment: CDR1 SNHLY and CDR2 FYNNEI. Trimming at V came to 6 bases and at J to 0 bases, leaving 8 bases not matched to a gene. The CDR3 consists of 18 residues.

This clonotype has at least ten counts. V gene TRBV5-1 combines with J gene TRBJ1-1, with D possibly being TRBD1 (5 bases). The CDR3 consists of 15 residues. Germline assignment: CDR1 SGHRS and CDR2 YFSETQ. V was clipped by 5 bases and J by 3 bases, with 17 bases between them. The CDR3 spells CASRPFNWGYTEAFF. For the CDR3, the DNA is TGCGCCAGCAGGCCTTTTAATTGGGGCTACACTGAAGCTTTCTTT. Together with reference TRBV5-1 and TRBJ1-1, the CDR3 gives the full variable domain: KAGVTQTPRYLIKTRGQQVTLSCSPISGHRSVSWYQQTPGQGLQFLFEYFSETQRNKGNFPGRFSGRQFSNSRSEMNVSTLELGDSALYLCASRPFNWGYTEAFFGQGTRLTVV.

In its sample, this clonotype was seen many times. V and J are TRBV20-1 and TRBJ2-7, with 10 bases that match TRBD1. Per germline, CDR1 DFQATT and CDR2 SNEGSKA (reference sequence). The CDR3 consists of 15 residues. J lost 5 bases, V lost 2 bases, and 9 bases had no gene match. CDR3 residues: CSARRWDRGYNEQYF. Written as DNA, the CDR3 is TGCAGTGCTAGAAGGTGGGACAGGGGTTACAACGAGCAGTACTTC.

The V call is TRBV4-2, the J call TRBJ2-1, with a weak D call TRBD1 (7 bases). The length of the CDR3 is 16 residues. Trimming took off 1 base at V and 7 bases at J, with 17 bases between the two ends. CDR1 and CDR2 (germline): LGHNA, YNFKEQ. Here the CDR3 DNA reads TGTGCCAGCAGCCAAGCTGCCCGACAGGGAGGTAATGAGCAGTTCTTC. This sequence encodes CASSQAARQGGNEQFF.

In its sample, this clonotype was seen many times. The V gene is TRBV5-1, the J gene TRBJ2-7; TRBD2 is a possible D gene (6 bases). Per the germline V gene, CDR1 is SGHRS and CDR2 is YFSETQ. This CDR3 has 15 residues. V was pared by 4 bases and J by 2 bases, with 16 bases between. The CDR3 nucleotides are TGCGCCAGCAGCGTGACTAGTGGAGTCCCCTACGAGCAGTACTTC. Translating gives CASSVTSGVPYEQYF.

In its sample, this clonotype was seen many times. The rearrangement joins TRBV12-3 or TRBV12-4 to TRBJ2-1, with D unresolved. Deletions cut 10 bases from V and 0 bases from J, with 7 bases between. This CDR3 spans 12 amino acids. CDR3 nucleotides: TGTGCCACCGTGGCCTCCTACAATGAGCAGTTCTTC. Encoded protein: CATVASYNEQFF.

This clonotype was counted many times. The junction departs from the called germline gene at one end, perhaps through a read error. The chain carries TRBV12-3 or TRBV12-4 and TRBJ2-1, with 11 bases that match TRBD2. The CDR3 spans 11 residues. CDR3 protein: CASSLAGGQFF. For the CDR3, the DNA is TGTGCCAGCAGTCTAGCGGGGGGGCAGTTCTTC.

This clonotype was found many times. The chain joins TRBV5-1 to TRBJ2-3, with D perhaps matching TRBD1 (5 bases). This CDR3 is 15 amino acids long. Trimming took off 4 bases at V and 2 bases at J, with 14 bases between the two ends. Germline loops: CDR1 SGHRS, CDR2 YFSETQ. This CDR3 reads CASSPDTSLTDTQYF. CDR3 bases: TGCGCCAGCAGCCCGGACACGTCGCTCACAGATACGCAGTATTTT. Full variable domain (missing parts from reference TRBV5-1 and TRBJ2-3): KAGVTQTPRYLIKTRGQQVTLSCSPISGHRSVSWYQQTPGQGLQFLFEYFSETQRNKGNFPGRFSGRQFSNSRSEMNVSTLELGDSALYLCASSPDTSLTDTQYFGPGTRLTVL.

This clonotype was observed a handful of times. This chain uses TRBV7-6 with TRBJ2-7; maybe TRBD1 (6 bases). The CDR3 covers 15 residues. The germline V and J ends were trimmed by 5 bases and 5 bases, with 19 bases remaining between them. The germline V gene has CDR1 SGHVS and CDR2 FNYEAQ. CDR3 nucleotides: TGTGCCAGCAGCCTTAAACAGGGAACGTTCAACGAGCAGTACTTC. Translated, it gives CASSLKQGTFNEQYF.

This clonotype was counted between two and nine times. The CDR3 DNA reads TGTGCCAGCAGCGCCGGGACGCAAGTTCCCTACGAGCAGTACTTC. This translates into CASSAGTQVPYEQYF. The V and J genes are TRBV28 and TRBJ2-7, with D possibly being TRBD1 or TRBD2 (5 bases each). The ends were cut back, 6 bases at V and 2 bases at J, with 17 bases in the middle. The length of the CDR3 is 15 residues. Germline CDR1 is MDHEN and CDR2 is SYDVKM.

As regards this clonotype: A read error may explain this, as a much larger clone is one base away. The chain combines TRBV3-1 with TRBJ1-1, with D possibly matching TRBD1 (5 bases). Germline CDR1 LGHDT, CDR2 YNNKEL (reference sequence). Trimming cost V 7 bases and J 3 bases, with 18 bases left between them. The CDR3 runs to 15 residues. In DNA, the CDR3 is TGTGCCAGCACCCTATCCGGGGCCCCCGACACTGAAGCTTTCTTT. Translated: CASTLSGAPDTEAFF.

The chain uses TRBV20-1 and TRBJ2-7; maybe TRBD2 (6 bases). Germline-derived CDR1 and CDR2 are DFQATT and SNEGSKA (reference sequence). This CDR3 region has 17 residues. The ends were cut back, 3 bases at V and 0 bases at J, with 21 bases in the middle. This CDR3 is CSARDYRSLLSSYEQYF. In DNA, the CDR3 is TGCAGTGCTAGGGACTACAGGTCCCTTTTAAGCTCCTACGAGCAGTACTTC.

This clonotype was seen at least ten times. This sequence joins TRBV10-3 and TRBJ1-6; D is ambiguous. The CDR3 runs to 13 residues. Trimming took 2 bases from V and 5 from J, leaving 4 bases between them. Per the germline V gene, CDR1 is ENHRY and CDR2 is SYGVKD. As DNA, the CDR3 is TGTGCCATCAGTGAGGGCGATAATTCACCCCTCCACTTT. It specifies CAISEGDNSPLHF.

This clonotype has a count of ten or more. This chain connects TRBV12-3 or TRBV12-4 to TRBJ1-2; a weak D match, TRBD1 (6 bases). This CDR3 has 14 residues. Trimming took off 5 bases at V and 3 bases at J, with 13 bases between the two ends. CDR3 in DNA: TGTGCCAGCAGTGGAGGGGGGGCCTACTATGGCTACACCTTC. It yields the protein CASSGGGAYYGYTF.

This clonotype was observed at least ten times. The rearrangement joins TRBV5-1 to TRBJ1-3; D remains ambiguous. CDR3 length equals 13 residues. Germline CDR1 reads SGHRS; CDR2 reads YFSETQ. Trimming took off 0 bases at V and 2 bases at J, with 3 bases between the two ends. This CDR3 reads CASSLEAGNTIYF. In DNA, the CDR3 is TGCGCCAGCAGCTTGGAAGCTGGAAACACCATATATTTT.

This clonotype was recorded at least ten times. J is TRBJ1-2 and V is TRBV7-2, with unresolved D. V lost 5 bases and J lost 7, with 11 bases in between. The germline V gene has CDR1 SGHTA and CDR2 FQGNSA. The CDR3 has 12 residues. The CDR3 DNA sequence: TGTGCCAGCAGCCAGGACTGGACTGGCTACACCTTC. It specifies CASSQDWTGYTF. Together with reference TRBV7-2 and TRBJ1-2, the CDR3 gives the full variable domain: GAGVSQSPSNKVTEKGKDVELRCDPISGHTALYWYRQSLGQGLEFLIYFQGNSAPDKSGLPSDRFSAERTGGSVSTLTIQRTQQEDSAVYLCASSQDWTGYTFGSGTRLTVV.

This clonotype was seen repeatedly, ten times or more. V and J are TRBV12-3 or TRBV12-4 and TRBJ1-5, with D unclear. The CDR3 is made up of 13 amino acids. V lost 3 bases to trimming and J lost 5 bases, with 8 bases between them. DNA of the CDR3: TGTGCCAGCAGTTTTATCGGAGATCAGCCCCAGCATTTT. It translates to CASSFIGDQPQHF.